The present T cell receptor beta chain was sequenced within a study of T cell responses to AZD1222 COVID-19 vaccine. The protocol was immunoSEQ multiplex PCR, while the TCRdb copy is restricted to in-frame clones and leaves out a portion. The table lists roughly 270,000 clones, 94% of them singletons. The receptor comes from an adult who received the AZD1222 COVID-19 vaccine. The sample was peripheral blood, taken 28 days after the second AZD1222 dose.

Here the CDR3 reads CAISEQEATGELFF. DNA for the CDR3: TGTGCCATCAGTGAACAGGAGGCCACCGGGGAGCTGTTTTTT. V gene TRBV10-3 combines with J gene TRBJ2-2; D may be TRBD1 or TRBD2 (5 bases each). Germline V CDR1 and CDR2: ENHRY, SYGVKD. The CDR3 spans 14 residues. Trimming left V 3 bases short and J 4 bases short, with 9 bases between.